Each of the 22 T cell receptor beta chains below was sequenced from the same sample in a study of cytomegalovirus exposure and HLA in healthy donors. Amplification used 60 Vbeta primers and 13 Jbeta primers. The method was immunoSEQ multiplex PCR; TCRdb's version includes in-frame clones alone and lacks a portion of them. Of 150,000 to 200,000 clones listed, under 70% are singletons. Sequences were obtained from PBMCs. Receptors originate from a woman in her 40s in good health and CMV-seropositive.

This clone was seen a handful of times. The CDR3: CASSPTGMGVYEQYF. CDR3 sequence (DNA): TGTGCCAGCAGCCCAACAGGGATGGGGGTCTACGAGCAGTACTTC. The chain is built from TRBV27 and TRBJ2-7; D perhaps matches TRBD1 (6 bases). The CDR3 loop spans 15 amino acids. Trimming left V 6 bases short and J 3 bases short, with 18 bases between. Looked up from germline, CDR1 is MNHEY and CDR2 is SMNVEV (reference sequence).

The gene calls are TRBV28 and TRBJ2-7; 9 positions agree with TRBD1. Trimming took 5 bases from V and 4 from J; bases not matched to a gene: 9. Germline CDR1 is MDHEN and CDR2 is SYDVKM. The CDR3 has 15 residues. DNA of the CDR3: TGTGCCAGCAGTGTAACCGGGACAGGGAAATACGAGCAGTACTTC. It codes for CASSVTGTGKYEQYF. Supplemented by reference TRBV28 and TRBJ2-7, the full variable domain reads DVKVTQSSRYLVKRTGEKVFLECVQDMDHENMFWYRQDPGLGLRLIYFSYDVKMKEKGDIPEGYSVSREKKERFSLILESASTNQTSMYLCASSVTGTGKYEQYFGPGTRLTVT.

The gene calls are TRBV5-1 and TRBJ1-6; 7 bases fit TRBD1. CDR1 and CDR2 (germline): SGHRS, YFSETQ. This CDR3 is built from 15 residues. V shed 1 base, J shed 7 bases, and the junction held 5 bases outside the gene matches. The CDR3 protein is CASSLTGVENSPLHF. The CDR3 nucleotides read TGCGCCAGCAGCTTGACAGGGGTGGAAAATTCACCCCTCCACTTT.

V gene TRBV10-2 combines with J gene TRBJ2-7; D gene uncertain. V was shortened by 7 bases and J by 5 bases, with 18 bases between the two germline ends. This CDR3 is 14 amino acids long. The germline CDR1 and CDR2 sequences are WSHSY and SAAADI. The CDR3 loop is CASTPSGQFNEQYF. CDR3 bases: TGCGCCAGCACCCCCTCTGGGCAGTTCAACGAGCAGTACTTC.

The chain employs TRBV7-8 and TRBJ2-3; D is unclear. The CDR3 is 13 residues long. Trimming shortened V by 10 bases and J by 3 bases, and 14 bases separated the two germline ends. CDR1 SGHVS and CDR2 FQNEAQ come from the germline V gene. The CDR3 DNA reads TGTGCCACGCGGAGACTCGCGACAGATACGCAGTATTTT. It encodes CATRRLATDTQYF.

The count of this clone is one. The gene calls are TRBV4-3 and TRBJ2-7; tentative D call: TRBD2 (5 bases). This CDR3 comprises 14 residues. V gave up 1 base and J gave up 5 bases, with 12 bases separating them. Germline CDR1 reads LGHNA; CDR2 reads YSLEER. The CDR3 region is CASSQGHGIDEQYF. The CDR3 DNA is TGCGCCAGCAGCCAAGGTCACGGGATCGACGAGCAGTACTTC.

V and J are TRBV5-8 and TRBJ1-1; TRBD1 agrees at 10 bases. The germline V gene has CDR1 SGHTS and CDR2 YDEGEE. The CDR3 spans 17 residues. V shed 4 bases and J 6 bases; nucleotides not matched to a gene: 15. The CDR3 is CASSVDRGWPSLSEAFF. The CDR3 nucleotides are TGTGCCAGCAGCGTGGACAGGGGGTGGCCCAGCTTGTCTGAAGCTTTCTTT.

In DNA, the CDR3 is TGTGCCAGCCGGGTCCGACTATCTGAAGCTTTCTTT. Translation gives CASRVRLSEAFF. The rearrangement uses TRBV28 and TRBJ1-1; D remains ambiguous. The V gene's germline CDR1 is MDHEN and CDR2 SYDVKM. V was cut by 8 bases and J by 6 bases, with 13 bases left in between. The CDR3 is 12 residues long.

V usage is TRBV10-3 and J usage is TRBJ1-5; D is unclear. Germline values: CDR1 ENHRY, CDR2 SYGVKD. The CDR3 runs to 13 residues. V was trimmed by 6 bases and J by 5 bases, leaving 11 bases between them. The CDR3 DNA reads as TGTGCCATCAGAAGCGCTGGTGATCAGCCCCAGCATTTT. Protein product: CAIRSAGDQPQHF.

V usage is TRBV7-2 and J usage is TRBJ1-6, with TRBD1 identical over 8 bases. CDR3 length: 15 residues. The germline V gene encodes CDR1 SGHTA and CDR2 FQGNSA. The J segment lost 7 bases and the V segment lost 1 base, leaving 3 bases of the junction unmatched. CDR3 DNA: TGTGCCAGCAGCTTAGACAGGGGGAAGAATTCACCCCTCCACTTT. This encodes CASSLDRGKNSPLHF.

The rearrangement uses TRBV11-2 and TRBJ2-7; TRBD2 agrees at 8 bases. The CDR3 length is 16 residues. J gave up 4 bases and V 2 bases, and 10 bases lay outside the gene matches. Per germline, CDR1 SGHAT and CDR2 FQNNGV. This CDR3 reads CASSLSASGSGYEQYF. DNA for the CDR3: TGTGCCAGCAGCTTATCAGCGAGCGGGAGTGGGTACGAGCAGTACTTC.

This clone was observed a handful of times. The CDR3 spells CASSVATTTDTQYF. CDR3 nucleotides: TGTGCCAGCAGCGTAGCCACAACCACAGATACGCAGTATTTT. The rearrangement links TRBV9 to TRBJ2-3; no clear D gene. Germline V gene lookup returns CDR1 SGDLS and CDR2 YYNGEE. This CDR3 is 14 amino acids long. Trimming took off 0 bases at V and 2 bases at J, with 7 bases between the two ends.

The rearrangement links TRBV14 to TRBJ1-1; 7 bases map to TRBD1. Germline V gene data show CDR1 as SGHDN and CDR2 as FVKESK. V shed 2 bases, J shed 1 base, and the junction held 7 bases outside the gene matches. This CDR3 spans 16 amino acids. The CDR3: CASSQYGTVRNTEAFF. The CDR3 DNA is TGTGCCAGCAGCCAATATGGGACAGTAAGGAACACTGAAGCTTTCTTT.

This clone was picked up one time. The chain joins TRBV7-3 to TRBJ1-6; D possibly corresponds to TRBD1 (6 bases). The V and J ends lost 6 bases and 6 bases respectively, with 9 bases between them. Germline values: CDR1 SGHTA, CDR2 FQGTGA. The CDR3 has 13 residues. This chain's CDR3 is CASSPRGNSPLHF. In nucleotides, the CDR3 is TGTGCCAGCAGTCCCAGGGGTAATTCACCCCTCCACTTT.

The chain is built from TRBV27 and TRBJ1-2; 11 nucleotides align to TRBD1. J gave up 1 base and V 5 bases, and 12 bases lay outside the gene matches. In germline, CDR1 is MNHEY, CDR2 SMNVEV (reference sequence). The CDR3 is 18 amino acids. CDR3 region: CASSQGQGAQSLNYGYTF. The CDR3 bases are TGTGCCAGCAGTCAAGGACAGGGGGCTCAGTCGCTTAACTATGGCTACACCTTC.

V and J are TRBV27 and TRBJ2-2; 7 positions agree with TRBD1. The CDR3 length is 16 residues. Per the germline V gene, CDR1 is MNHEY and CDR2 is SMNVEV (reference sequence). The J segment lost 3 bases and the V segment lost 2 bases, leaving 6 bases of the junction unmatched. The CDR3 DNA reads TGTGCCAGCAGTTTAGTAGGGGGCTCGTACACCGGGGAGCTGTTTTTT. It is translated as CASSLVGGSYTGELFF.

This clone was seen only once. The chain employs TRBV11-3 and TRBJ2-2; a weak D match, TRBD2 (6 bases). The CDR3 consists of 15 residues. The germline V gene encodes CDR1 SGHNT and CDR2 YENEEA. V dropped 2 bases and J dropped 2 bases, with 9 bases sitting between them. This CDR3 is CASSLRDSNTGELFF. CDR3 DNA: TGTGCCAGCAGCTTAAGGGACTCCAACACCGGGGAGCTGTTTTTT.

The sample holds a few counts of this clone. CDR3 loop: CSAREQGSTDTQYF. As DNA, the CDR3 is TGCAGCGCCCGTGAACAGGGGAGCACAGATACGCAGTATTTT. The chain links TRBV29-1 to TRBJ2-3; 7 bases line up with TRBD1. With 7 bases clipped from V and 0 bases from J, the junction kept 7 bases outside the gene matches. There are 14 residues in the CDR3. Germline V gives CDR1 SQVTM, CDR2 ANQGSEA.

Points on this clone: An end of the junction differs from the germline gene, which may be a read error. This sequence joins TRBV6-5 and TRBJ1-6; TRBD1 might be the D (6 bases). The CDR3 is made up of 15 amino acids. Looked up from germline, CDR1 is MNHEY and CDR2 is SVGAGI. CDR3 protein: CASRGQGLNNSPLNF. CDR3 coding DNA: TGTGCCAGCAGAGGCCAGGGGCTCAATAATTCACCCCTCAACTTT.

The CDR3 sequence: CASSLAGTSASSYNEQFF. The CDR3 bases are TGTGCCAGCAGCTTAGCCGGGACTAGCGCGAGCTCCTACAATGAGCAGTTCTTC. V and J are TRBV7-8 and TRBJ2-1, with TRBD2 matching over 10 bases. Germline CDR1 is SGHVS and CDR2 is FQNEAQ. With 0 bases clipped from V and 0 bases from J, the junction kept 5 bases outside the gene matches. The CDR3 contains 18 residues.

Only a few counts were recorded for this clone. The V gene is TRBV6-6, the J gene TRBJ1-2; 9 bases fit TRBD1. Germline CDR1 and CDR2: MNHNY and SVGAGI (reference sequence). The length of the CDR3 is 13 residues. The ends lost 6 bases at V and 2 bases at J; junction bases unmatched: 1. The chain's CDR3 is CASRGTGNYGYTF. CDR3 coding DNA: TGTGCCAGCAGGGGGACAGGGAACTATGGCTACACCTTC.

The chain has TRBV28 and TRBJ1-5; unclear D gene. Germline assignment: CDR1 MDHEN and CDR2 SYDVKM. Trimming removed 6 bases at V and 9 bases at J, with 12 bases between. The CDR3 consists of 12 residues. The CDR3 nucleotides read TGTGCCAGCAGGATAGTTCTCGGGCCCCAGCATTTT. Its protein is CASRIVLGPQHF.